Listed below are T cell receptor beta chains from one sample, sequenced in a study of control samples from healthy donors and cancer patients. The data were produced by immunoSEQ multiplex PCR, yet TCRdb's version contains in-frame clones alone and is incomplete. This sample yields 100,000 or so clones, of which approximately 84% are seen a single time; 18% belongs to the top ten. The sequenced sample consisted of blood. These receptors originate from a woman aged 50 to 65 in good health. CDR3s include the opening cysteine and the closing phenylalanine or tryptophan. Each record gives: J gene, V gene, D gene, clone size, CDR3 DNA, CDR3 protein. The D gene is left open where the match is weak. For some rows the clone size is stated as once, few or many, or as a class when expanded; others skip it.

J gene: TRBJ2-3
V gene: TRBV7-9
D gene: NA
clone size: NA
CDR3 DNA: TGTGCCAGCAGCCCCAGTCGAACCGGGTCACGAGATACGCAGTATTTT
CDR3 protein: CASSPSRTGSRDTQYF

J gene: TRBJ1-2
V gene: TRBV7-9
D gene: NA
clone size: NA
CDR3 DNA: TGTGCCAGCAGCTTAGTGCCGAACTATGGCTACACCTTC
CDR3 protein: CASSLVPNYGYTF

J gene: TRBJ2-6
V gene: TRBV5-4
D gene: NA
clone size: NA
CDR3 DNA: TGTGCCAGCAGCTTTGACGGGCCCTCCGGGGCCAACGTCCTGACTTTC
CDR3 protein: CASSFDGPSGANVLTF

J gene: TRBJ2-6
V gene: TRBV19
D gene: NA
clone size: NA
CDR3 DNA: TGTGCCAGTAGTACTTCCCCCCGGAGCTCTGGGGCCAACGTCCTGACTTTC
CDR3 protein: CASSTSPRSSGANVLTF

J gene: TRBJ2-2
V gene: TRBV20-1
D gene: NA
clone size: NA
CDR3 DNA: TGCAGTGCTAGTGAGGGGTTCACCGGGGAGCTGTTTTTT
CDR3 protein: CSASEGFTGELFF

J gene: TRBJ2-4
V gene: TRBV15
D gene: NA
clone size: NA
CDR3 DNA: TGTGCCACCAGCAGAGAAGAGCCAGGGTGGTTGGGATCCAAAAACATTCAGTACTTC
CDR3 protein: CATSREEPGWLGSKNIQYF

J gene: TRBJ2-2
V gene: TRBV11-2
D gene: NA
clone size: NA
CDR3 DNA: TGTGCCAGCAGCTTTTCATCATCGAACACCGGGGAGCTGTTTTTT
CDR3 protein: CASSFSSSNTGELFF

J gene: TRBJ2-1
V gene: TRBV7-2
D gene: NA
clone size: NA
CDR3 DNA: TGTGCCAGCAGCTTATCCGGAGCGGTTTTCTACAATGAGCAGTTCTTC
CDR3 protein: CASSLSGAVFYNEQFF

J gene: TRBJ2-7
V gene: TRBV11-3
D gene: NA
clone size: NA
CDR3 DNA: TGTGCCAGCAGGCGGGTCGAGCAGTACTTC
CDR3 protein: CASRRVEQYF

J gene: TRBJ1-1
V gene: TRBV7-2
D gene: NA
clone size: few
CDR3 DNA: TGTGCCAGCAGCTTAGACAGGTCTGAAGCTTTCTTT
CDR3 protein: CASSLDRSEAFF

J gene: TRBJ1-2
V gene: TRBV6-1
D gene: NA
clone size: few
CDR3 DNA: TGTGCCAGTAGGGAAGGGATCTATGGCTACACCTTC
CDR3 protein: CASREGIYGYTF

J gene: TRBJ1-5
V gene: TRBV19
D gene: NA
clone size: NA
CDR3 DNA: TGTGCCAGTAGGCTAGGACATAGCAATCAGCCCCAGCATTTT
CDR3 protein: CASRLGHSNQPQHF

J gene: TRBJ1-4
V gene: TRBV7-2
D gene: TRBD1
clone size: NA
CDR3 DNA: TGTGCCAGCAGCTTACGGAGGCAGGGGGCGGGTTGGGAAAAACTGTTTTTT
CDR3 protein: CASSLRRQGAGWEKLFF

J gene: TRBJ1-2
V gene: TRBV29-1
D gene: NA
clone size: NA
CDR3 DNA: TGCAGCGTTGAAGGGCCCGAGTATGGCTACACCTTC
CDR3 protein: CSVEGPEYGYTF

J gene: TRBJ1-1
V gene: TRBV2
D gene: NA
clone size: NA
CDR3 DNA: TGTGCCAGCAGTTCAGACCCGAACACTGAAGCTTTCTTT
CDR3 protein: CASSSDPNTEAFF

J gene: TRBJ1-1
V gene: TRBV4-1
D gene: NA
clone size: once
CDR3 DNA: TGCGCCAGCAGCCAACGGGGAGGGGAGGAAGCTTTCTTT
CDR3 protein: CASSQRGGEEAFF

J gene: TRBJ1-6
V gene: TRBV9
D gene: NA
clone size: NA
CDR3 DNA: TGTGCCAGCAACGCAAACAGGGCGAGCCCCCTCCACTTT
CDR3 protein: CASNANRASPLHF

J gene: TRBJ2-3
V gene: TRBV19
D gene: NA
clone size: NA
CDR3 DNA: TGTGCCAGTAGTTTTTCGACAGGTAGCACAGATACGCAGTATTTT
CDR3 protein: CASSFSTGSTDTQYF

J gene: TRBJ2-1
V gene: TRBV2
D gene: NA
clone size: NA
CDR3 DNA: TGTGCCAGCAGACGCAATTCTGGGGGCCTATACAATGAGCAGTTCTTC
CDR3 protein: CASRRNSGGLYNEQFF

J gene: TRBJ1-1
V gene: TRBV12-3/TRBV12-4
D gene: NA
clone size: NA
CDR3 DNA: TGTGCCAGCAGTTTGGGCACTGAAGCTTTCTTT
CDR3 protein: CASSLGTEAFF

J gene: TRBJ2-7
V gene: TRBV10-1
D gene: TRBD1
clone size: NA
CDR3 DNA: TGCGCCAGCAGTCCTTACAGGGGGCGAACCTACGAGCAGTACTTC
CDR3 protein: CASSPYRGRTYEQYF

J gene: TRBJ2-2
V gene: TRBV11-3
D gene: NA
clone size: NA
CDR3 DNA: TGTGCCAGCAGCCCCCGAGCTATCACCGGGGAGCTGTTTTTT
CDR3 protein: CASSPRAITGELFF

J gene: TRBJ1-4
V gene: TRBV19
D gene: NA
clone size: once
CDR3 DNA: TGTGCCAGTAGGCTCCGGGACACTAATGAAAAACTGTTTTTT
CDR3 protein: CASRLRDTNEKLFF

J gene: TRBJ1-5
V gene: TRBV7-2
D gene: NA
clone size: NA
CDR3 DNA: TGTGCCAGCAGCCCTGTGGGCTTCCCGAGCAATCAGCCCCAGCATTTT
CDR3 protein: CASSPVGFPSNQPQHF